The 9 T cell receptor beta chains listed next were all sequenced from one sample in a study of blood T cells in healthy people across ages. A second PCR of about 7 to 11 cycles used a sample-barcoded 5' primer and a J-beta primer mix. From the 5' RACE reads, TCRdb called clonotypes with MiXCR, one entry per CDR3 protein. The repertoire consists of about 730,000 distinct CDR3 sequences, with more than 40% occurring once and the leading ten covering approximately 22%. The sample taken for sequencing was blood. Receptor source: a woman aged 55-69 years in good health.

This clonotype was picked up a small number of times. This chain connects TRBV12-3 or TRBV12-4 to TRBJ2-1, with 11 positions matching TRBD2. J gave up 7 bases and V 6 bases, and 5 bases lay outside the gene matches. The CDR3 totals 14 residues. Here the CDR3 DNA reads TGTGCCAGCAGCTCGGGACTAGCGGAAAATGAGCAGTTCTTC. Amino acids: CASSSGLAENEQFF.

This clonotype turned up a few times. The gene calls are TRBV5-1 and TRBJ2-7; D might be TRBD2 (6 bases). V was shortened by 4 bases and J by 3 bases, with 11 bases between the two germline ends. From germline, CDR1 is SGHRS and CDR2 YFSETQ. This CDR3 contains 13 residues. CDR3 DNA: TGCGCCAGCAGCGGCGGGAATAACTACGAGCAGTACTTC. As protein: CASSGGNNYEQYF.

This chain uses TRBV3-1 with TRBJ2-5; 7 bases fit TRBD1. CDR3 length: 15 amino acids. Per the germline V gene, CDR1 is LGHDT and CDR2 is YNNKEL (reference sequence). V lost 4 bases and J lost 5; bases outside the gene matches: 10. Here the CDR3 reads CASSPLQGIWETQYF. Written as DNA, the CDR3 is TGTGCCAGCAGCCCGTTACAGGGGATATGGGAGACCCAGTACTTC.

This clonotype appeared a few times. The chain carries TRBV12-3 or TRBV12-4 and TRBJ2-3, with 7 positions matching TRBD2. This CDR3 region has 14 residues. Germline trimming cut 7 bases from V and 1 base from J; bases unmatched to any gene: 5. This CDR3 is CASTSRGGTDTQYF. The CDR3 region has the DNA TGTGCCAGCACCTCCCGGGGGGGCACAGATACGCAGTATTTT.

This clonotype came up once. V and J are TRBV29-1 and TRBJ2-6, with D tentatively TRBD2 (5 bases). The V end was cut by 7 bases, the J end by 4 bases, with 14 bases between. CDR1 is SQVTM, CDR2 ANQGSEA, per germline. This CDR3 has 14 residues. This CDR3 reads CSASNTGGANVLTF. For the CDR3, the DNA is TGCAGCGCCTCGAACACGGGAGGGGCCAACGTCCTGACTTTC.

The chain uses TRBV20-1 and TRBJ2-4, with TRBD1 matching over 10 bases. The J call is in doubt because the DNA end fits TRBJ2-7 better. Germline CDR1 DFQATT, CDR2 SNEGSKA (reference sequence). The CDR3 has 15 amino acids. This CDR3 reads CSARDRDRGGYEQYF. Written as DNA, the CDR3 is TGCAGTGCTAGAGATAGGGACAGGGGAGGATACGAGCAGTACTTC.

This clonotype came up many times. This sequence joins TRBV7-9 and TRBJ1-2; D possibly corresponds to TRBD1 (5 bases). V was clipped by 1 base and J by 2 bases, with 17 bases between them. The germline V gene has CDR1 SEHNR and CDR2 FQNEAQ (reference sequence). The CDR3 is made up of 17 amino acids. CDR3 protein: CASSLDWTRRRNYGYTF. The CDR3 DNA sequence: TGTGCCAGCAGCTTAGATTGGACACGCCGTCGAAACTATGGCTACACCTTC.

This clonotype was seen more than once but under ten times. In nucleotides, the CDR3 is TGTGCCAGCAGCTGGACTAGCGGGAGGAACAATGAGCAGTTCTTC. Translated: CASSWTSGRNNEQFF. The genes are TRBV7-2 and TRBJ2-1; 14 bases are a match to TRBD2. This CDR3 spans 15 amino acids. Germline loops: CDR1 SGHTA, CDR2 FQGNSA. The J segment lost 5 bases and the V segment lost 4 bases, leaving 1 base of the junction unmatched.

The CDR3 sequence: CASSQDPTAGVSSYEQYF. DNA of the CDR3: TGTGCCAGCAGCCAAGATCCCACCGCGGGAGTGAGCTCCTACGAGCAGTACTTC. The chain links TRBV14 to TRBJ2-7, with 7 bases that match TRBD2. The V gene's germline CDR1 is SGHDN and CDR2 FVKESK. CDR3 size: 18 residues. The V and J ends lost 0 bases and 0 bases, in that order; junction bases with no gene match: 11.